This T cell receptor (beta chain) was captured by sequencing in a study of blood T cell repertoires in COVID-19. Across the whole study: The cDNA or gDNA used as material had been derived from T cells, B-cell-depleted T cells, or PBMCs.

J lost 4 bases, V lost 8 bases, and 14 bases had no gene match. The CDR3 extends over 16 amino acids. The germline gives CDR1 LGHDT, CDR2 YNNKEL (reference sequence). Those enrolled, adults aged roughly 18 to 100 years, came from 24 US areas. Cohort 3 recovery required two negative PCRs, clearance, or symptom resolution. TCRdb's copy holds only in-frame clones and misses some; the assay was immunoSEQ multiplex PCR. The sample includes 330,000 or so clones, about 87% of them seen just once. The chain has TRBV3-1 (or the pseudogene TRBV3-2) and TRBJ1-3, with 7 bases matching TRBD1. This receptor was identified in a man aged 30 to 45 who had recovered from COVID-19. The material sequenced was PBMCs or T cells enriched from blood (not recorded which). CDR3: CASAYRGQGDGNTIYF. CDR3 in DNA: TGTGCCAGCGCCTATCGGGGGCAGGGGGACGGAAACACCATATATTTT.